One T cell receptor (beta chain) is described in this entry. The antigen it recognizes is unknown. The input lacks base qualities; no much larger clone sits a single base away. V loses 5 bases at its end and J loses 4 bases; junction bases beyond the gene matches: 10. CDR3 length: 16 amino acids, cysteine to phenylalanine. Only the CDR3 region is kept as DNA, spanning 48 bases read in frame from base 1. In the germline V gene, CDR1 corresponds to SGHTA and CDR2 to FQGTGA. These data come from a study of shared clonotypes between healthy human individuals (dated by TCRdb to 2019 to 2021). With regard to the full study: Two women and a few men aged 18 to 49 years were included in the cohort. To increase sequencing depth and limit assay-specific biases, different laboratories used diverse techniques to prepare libraries and sequence TCR repertoires. Per donor, leukapheresis produced somewhere between about 0.9 and 10 billion PBMCs. To estimate repertoire size and how much clonotype sharing occurs between individuals, the study deeply sequenced the blood TCR repertoires of about five healthy adults. What the authors observed across the whole study: The genetic and exposure-history diversity represented was limited by the small number of donors. Only blood was sampled, and tissue TCR repertoires likely differ from those in blood. Based on pairwise subsampling, the degree of clonotype sharing among donors was expected to be affected by sequencing depth.

Using the deep immunoSEQ assay, TCR CDR3 regions were amplified from genomic DNA by multiplex PCR. Extracted genomic DNA from each cell subset was spread evenly across all wells of several immunoSEQ 96-well plates, with each plate serving as a replicate. For unsorted PBMC, approximately 300 ng of genomic DNA, equivalent to around 33,000 T cell genomes, went into each replicate PCR. Ten immunoSEQ deep assay plates were used to sequence unsorted PBMC genomic DNA. Purified libraries were measured with a Qubit 3.0 fluorometer, size-checked on a Bioanalyzer 2100, and measured again with the KAPA Library Quantification kit. Every immunoSEQ 96-well plate was sequenced on a dedicated single-read 150-cycle Illumina NextSeq 550 flow cell. Processing in the source paper ran as follows. Because the immunoSEQ output included only junctional sequences and no quality scores, the filtering could not be the same as the filtering used for full-length reads. To assign V/J genes and CDR3, sequences were annotated against IMGT germline references using PyIR, a Python wrapper for IgBLAST v1.9. Any read was removed if the V/J assignment was weak (E-value above 1e-6), the CDR3 was missing, or the read contained stop codons, out-of-frame junctions, or ambiguous translated residues. V3J clonotypes were defined as sequences sharing an identical inferred V gene, J gene, and CDR3 amino acid sequence. The percentage overlap between two repertoires was calculated by dividing the number of shared unique clonotypes by the size of the smaller repertoire. RTK rarefaction, the Chao1 estimator, and Recon v2.1 estimates of unobserved clonotypes were used to assess repertoire richness. Drawn from immuneACCESS, this table holds only the in-frame rearrangements with V and J called that TCRdb kept. Clones are partly lost; checked studies trace under half to an unresolved V gene and leave the rest unexplained. That table is the source of V, J and clone size, and D and trimming were worked out from the DNA. The sample includes under 600,000 clones, with around 78% observed a single time. Approximately 12% of the sample lies in the top ten.

Healthy HIV-negative adults with no recently reported acute infections or vaccinations were included as donors. All donors were Caucasian adults living in Nashville, Tennessee, USA. For unsorted samples, 75 million to 100 million PBMCs were counted and genomic DNA was extracted with the QIAamp DNA Blood Mini kit. Blood was collected by leukapheresis, and PBMCs were isolated by Ficoll-Histopaque density gradient centrifugation and then cryopreserved in liquid nitrogen vapor phase. The TCR comes from a woman aged 40-49 years in good health. Some clones in this sample may be carry-over from other donors' samples. Sequenced: PBMCs. The sequence is built from TRBV7-3 and TRBJ2-1; the central 8 bases match TRBD2. The sequenced DNA is TGTGCCAGCAGCCTCCATAGGGCTAGCGGGTACAATGAGCAGTTCTTC. Its protein reads: CASSLHRASGYNEQFF.